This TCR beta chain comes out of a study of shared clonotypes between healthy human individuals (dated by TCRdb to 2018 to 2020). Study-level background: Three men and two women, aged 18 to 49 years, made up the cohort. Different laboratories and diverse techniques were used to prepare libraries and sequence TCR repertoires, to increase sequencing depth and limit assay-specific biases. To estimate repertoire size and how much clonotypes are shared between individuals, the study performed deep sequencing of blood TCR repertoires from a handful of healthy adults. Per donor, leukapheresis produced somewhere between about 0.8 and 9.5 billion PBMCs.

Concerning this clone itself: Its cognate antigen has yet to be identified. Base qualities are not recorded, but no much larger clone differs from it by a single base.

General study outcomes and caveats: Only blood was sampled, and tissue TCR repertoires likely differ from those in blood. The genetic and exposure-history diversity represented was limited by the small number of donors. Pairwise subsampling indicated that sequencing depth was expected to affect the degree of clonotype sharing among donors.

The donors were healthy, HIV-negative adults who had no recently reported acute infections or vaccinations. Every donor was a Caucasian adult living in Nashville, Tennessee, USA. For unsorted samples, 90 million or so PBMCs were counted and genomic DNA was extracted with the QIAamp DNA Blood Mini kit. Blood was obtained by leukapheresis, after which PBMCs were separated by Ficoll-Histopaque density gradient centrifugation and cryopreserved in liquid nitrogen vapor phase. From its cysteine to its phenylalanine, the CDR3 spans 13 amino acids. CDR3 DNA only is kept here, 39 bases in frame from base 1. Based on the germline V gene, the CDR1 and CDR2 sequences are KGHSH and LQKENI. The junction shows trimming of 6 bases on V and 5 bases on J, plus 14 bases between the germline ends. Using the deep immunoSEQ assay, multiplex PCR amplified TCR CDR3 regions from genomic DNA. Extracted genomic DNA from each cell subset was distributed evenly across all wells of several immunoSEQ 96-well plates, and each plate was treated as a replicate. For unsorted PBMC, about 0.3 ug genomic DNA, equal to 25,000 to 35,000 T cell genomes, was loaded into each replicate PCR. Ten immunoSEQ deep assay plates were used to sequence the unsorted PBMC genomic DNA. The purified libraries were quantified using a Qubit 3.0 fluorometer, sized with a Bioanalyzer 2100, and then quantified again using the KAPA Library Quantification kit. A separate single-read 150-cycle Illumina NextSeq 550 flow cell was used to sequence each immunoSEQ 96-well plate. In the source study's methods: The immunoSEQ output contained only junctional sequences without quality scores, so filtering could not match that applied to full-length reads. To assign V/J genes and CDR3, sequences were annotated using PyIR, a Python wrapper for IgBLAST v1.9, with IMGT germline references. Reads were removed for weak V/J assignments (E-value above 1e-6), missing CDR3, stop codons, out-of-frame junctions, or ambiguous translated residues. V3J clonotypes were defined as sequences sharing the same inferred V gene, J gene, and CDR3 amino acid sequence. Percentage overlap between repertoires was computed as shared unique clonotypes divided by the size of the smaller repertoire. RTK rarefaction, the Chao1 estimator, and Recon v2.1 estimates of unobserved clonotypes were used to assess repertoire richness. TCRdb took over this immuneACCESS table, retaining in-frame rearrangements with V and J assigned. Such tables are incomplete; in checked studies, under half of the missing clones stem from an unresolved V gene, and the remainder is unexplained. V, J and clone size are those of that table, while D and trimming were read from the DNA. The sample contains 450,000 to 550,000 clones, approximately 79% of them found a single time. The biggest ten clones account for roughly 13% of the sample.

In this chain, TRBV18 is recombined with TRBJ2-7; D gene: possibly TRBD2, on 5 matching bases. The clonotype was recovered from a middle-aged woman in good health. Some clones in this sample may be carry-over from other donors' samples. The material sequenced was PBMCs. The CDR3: CASSFGGSNEQYF. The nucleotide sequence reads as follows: TGTGCCAGCTCCTTCGGAGGATCCAACGAGCAGTACTTC.